This T cell receptor beta chain was sequenced during a study of OX40 agonist ivuxolimab in advanced cancers. Points from the study as a whole: Partial responders at 0.1-3.0 mg/kg had among the lowest clonal expansion.

This CDR3 comprises 12 residues. The germline V gene has CDR1 SQVTM and CDR2 ANQGSEA. Trimming removed 2 bases at V and 14 bases at J, with 16 bases between. Data came from immunoSEQ multiplex PCR; TCRdb stores just in-frame clones and leaves some out. Of 53,000 or so clones in the sample, around 84% are singletons; the top ten hold about 13%. As regards this clone: No antigen is known for it.

The sequenced sample was CD4+ or CD8+ T cells sorted from blood, obtained in a trial of the OX40 agonist ivuxolimab. The TCR comes from an adult with an advanced solid tumor such as melanoma, head and neck, liver or kidney cancer. The V and J genes are TRBV29-1 and TRBJ2-1; D possibly matches TRBD1 or TRBD2 (6 bases each). CDR3 protein: CSVERDRGVKFF. Written as DNA, the CDR3 is TGCAGCGTTGAAAGGGATAGGGGGGTAAAGTTCTTC.